The 3 T cell receptor beta chains below all came from one sample that was sequenced in a study of identical twins. TCRdb re-derived calls from the 5' RACE reads in MiXCR, one entry per CDR3 protein. The sample includes about 1.7 million distinct CDR3 sequences, about 31% of them seen just once. Sequencing was performed on cord blood. These TCRs come from a newborn girl in good health.

The chain combines TRBV21-1 with TRBJ2-7; the table's D gene call, TRBD1, was not cross checked with the DNA. TRBV21-1 is a recognized pseudogene. CDR3 length: 16 amino acids. The CDR3 region has the DNA TGTGCCAGCAGCAGATACCGGGACAGGGTCCCCTACGAGCAGTACTTC. Translation: CASSRYRDRVPYEQYF.

V is TRBV12-3 or TRBV12-4 and J is TRBJ1-2; a possible D gene is TRBD1 (6 bases). The length of the CDR3 is 16 residues. V lost 6 bases and J lost 8, with 25 bases in between. The DNA of the CDR3 is TGTGCCAGCAGGCCCTCTTATCGGACAGCCCGGGGCGGCTACACCTTC. Its protein is CASRPSYRTARGGYTF.

On this clonotype itself: One base away lies a much larger clone, so this may be a sequencing read error. The genes are TRBV7-9 and TRBJ2-1; D gene ambiguous. The length of the CDR3 is 13 residues. Germline loops: CDR1 SEHNR, CDR2 FQNEAQ (reference sequence). Here the CDR3 reads CAGSLLTYNEQFF. CDR3 bases: TGTGCCGGCAGCCTCCTTACCTACAATGAGCAGTTCTTC. Based on the CDR3 plus reference TRBV7-9 and TRBJ2-1, the full variable domain is DTGVSQNPRHKITKRGQNVTFRCDPISEHNRLYWYRQTLGQGPEFLTYFQNEAQLEKSRLLSDRFSAERPKGSFSTLEIQRTEQGDSAMYLCAGSLLTYNEQFFGPGTRLTVL.